Detailed here is one T cell receptor beta chain. Its antigen is not identified. With 60 Vbeta and 13 Jbeta primers, the PCR was carried out. Sequencing was performed with immunoSEQ multiplex PCR; in TCRdb, only in-frame clones are kept and a portion is missing. The sample records about 190,000 clones, approximately 85% being singletons. The sample is drawn from a study of cytomegalovirus exposure and HLA in healthy donors. Study-wide results and limits: Indistinguishable V segments such as TRBV6-2 and TRBV6-3 were excluded. TCR beta chains numbering more than 150 were designated cytomegalovirus-associated. Evidence from a later analysis indicated that most CMV-associated TCR beta chains looked HLA-restricted.

All donors participated as healthy donors of bone marrow. With V trimmed by 4 bases and J by 11 bases, 18 bases remained unmatched. CDR1 and CDR2 from the germline V gene are SGHRS and YFSETQ. The CDR3 consists of 16 residues. V usage is TRBV5-1 and J usage is TRBJ2-5; TRBD2 agrees at 9 bases. The sequence came from a woman between 18 and 30 years old in good health and CMV-seronegative. What was sequenced was PBMCs. In nucleotides, the CDR3 is TGCGCCAGCAGCCCGCCCGGGCGGGAGGGCCAGGGGGAGCAGTACTTC. This sequence encodes CASSPPGREGQGEQYF.